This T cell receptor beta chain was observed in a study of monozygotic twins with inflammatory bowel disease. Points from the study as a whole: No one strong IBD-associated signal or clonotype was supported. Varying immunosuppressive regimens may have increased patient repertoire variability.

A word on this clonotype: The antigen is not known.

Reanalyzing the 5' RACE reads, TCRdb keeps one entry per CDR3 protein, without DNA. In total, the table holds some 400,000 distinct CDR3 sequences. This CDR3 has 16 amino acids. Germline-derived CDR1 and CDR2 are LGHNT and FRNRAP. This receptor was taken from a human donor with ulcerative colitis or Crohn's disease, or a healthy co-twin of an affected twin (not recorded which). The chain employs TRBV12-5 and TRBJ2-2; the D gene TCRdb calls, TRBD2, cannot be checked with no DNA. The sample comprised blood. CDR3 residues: CASGEGLAGATGELFF.